This is a list of T cell receptor beta chains from one sample in a study of blood T cells in healthy people across ages. One entry per CDR3 protein, called by TCRdb with MiXCR from the 5' RACE reads. The top ten clones hold roughly 34% of a sample with about 640,000 distinct CDR3 sequences, roughly three fifths of them seen once. Sequencing was carried out using blood. These receptors all come from a man aged 60 to 69 in good health. CDR3s include the opening cysteine and the closing phenylalanine or tryptophan. D genes are given only for firm matches. A row's size may be missing; if present it is once, few, many or a size class.

CDR3,DNA,V,J,D,size
CASSLAGGPRAEQFF,TGTGCCAGCAGCTTAGCGGGGGGCCCGAGGGCTGAGCAGTTCTTC,TRBV7-2,TRBJ2-1,.,.
CASSDPWAEYNEQFF,TGTGCCAGCAGTGACCCCTGGGCAGAGTACAATGAGCAGTTCTTC,TRBV25-1,TRBJ2-1,.,.
CASADPGANVLTF,TGTGCCAGCGCGGATCCTGGGGCCAACGTCCTGACTTTC,TRBV4-2,TRBJ2-6,.,many
CASSLGSRATYEQYF,TGTGCCAGCAGTTTAGGCAGCCGGGCCACCTACGAGCAGTACTTC,TRBV27,TRBJ2-7,.,.
CASSPWTDRTEAFF,TGTGCCAGCAGCCCTTGGACTGACCGCACTGAAGCTTTCTTT,TRBV7-9,TRBJ1-1,.,few
CASSLGPGRYTF,TGTGCCAGCAGCTTAGGGCCGGGTCGCTACACCTTC,TRBV7-2,TRBJ1-2,.,few
CASSVAGGDQYF,TGTGCCAGCAGCGTAGCTGGAGGGGACCAGTACTTC,TRBV9,TRBJ2-4,.,once
CASSLELGRNQETQYF,TGTGCCAGCAGCTTAGAGTTGGGACGGAACCAAGAGACCCAGTACTTC,TRBV11-2,TRBJ2-5,.,.
CSVGLLGDETQYF,TGCAGCGTTGGATTATTGGGGGACGAGACCCAGTACTTC,TRBV29-1,TRBJ2-5,.,.
CSARGSARLAGGPTDTQYF,TGCAGTGCTAGAGGGTCCGCCCGGCTAGCGGGGGGCCCCACAGATACGCAGTATTTT,TRBV20-1,TRBJ2-3,TRBD2,few
CSVEGSGSDGYTF,TGCAGCGTTGAGGGTTCAGGGTCCGATGGCTACACCTTC,TRBV29-1,TRBJ1-2,.,few
CSAMRGGETQYF,TGCAGTGCTATGCGGGGTGGGGAGACCCAGTACTTC,TRBV20-1,TRBJ2-5,.,.
CASSRGTPGGNEQFF,TGTGCCAGCAGTAGGGGGACACCAGGGGGGAATGAGCAGTTCTTC,TRBV6-5,TRBJ2-1,.,.
CSATPDGEQYF,TGCAGTGCTACCCCCGATGGGGAGCAGTACTTC,TRBV20-1,TRBJ2-7,.,few
CASSLSGGAGGITGELFF,TGTGCCAGCAGCCTTAGCGGGGGGGCCGGTGGGATCACCGGGGAGCTGTTTTTT,TRBV7-2,TRBJ2-2,TRBD2,.
CSVAPGQGQETQYF,TGCAGCGTTGCGCCGGGACAGGGCCAAGAGACCCAGTACTTC,TRBV29-1,TRBJ2-5,TRBD1,.
CSARDGSGGWETQYF,TGCAGTGCTAGAGATGGGAGCGGGGGCTGGGAGACCCAGTACTTC,TRBV20-1,TRBJ2-5,TRBD2,once
CSARPPGGSEETQYF,TGCAGTGCTAGACCCCCGGGGGGGTCGGAAGAGACCCAGTACTTC,TRBV20-1,TRBJ2-5,TRBD2,.
CSARRTGTNTEAFF,TGCAGTGCTAGACGGACAGGGACGAACACTGAAGCTTTCTTT,TRBV20-1,TRBJ1-1,TRBD1,.
CASSAGDRATADTQYF,TGTGCCAGCAGCGCGGGGGACAGGGCTACGGCAGATACGCAGTATTTT,TRBV9,TRBJ2-3,TRBD1,.
CASSVRDRGLYEQFF,TGTGCCAGCAGCGTCCGGGACAGGGGGCTTTACGAGCAGTTCTTC,TRBV9,TRBJ2-1,TRBD1,few
CASSQDFGGRSYEQYF,TGTGCCAGCAGCCAAGATTTTGGGGGCCGTTCCTACGAGCAGTACTTC,TRBV3-1,TRBJ2-7,.,.
CASRPGLSPNTEAFF,TGCGCCAGCAGGCCGGGACTTTCGCCCAACACTGAAGCTTTCTTT,TRBV5-1,TRBJ1-1,.,.
CASSQDRDGYSPLHF,TGTGCCAGCAGCCAAGACCGGGACGGATATTCACCCCTCCACTTT,TRBV4-2,TRBJ1-6,.,few
CASSQPTGNYGYTF,TGCGCCAGCAGCCAGCCCACAGGCAACTATGGCTACACCTTT,TRBV4-1,TRBJ1-2,.,.
CASSLARSWANVLTF,TGTGCCAGCAGCTTAGCCCGCTCTTGGGCCAACGTCCTGACTTTC,TRBV11-2,TRBJ2-6,.,.
CAIRPAGGSYEQYF,TGTGCCATCAGGCCAGCGGGGGGATCCTACGAGCAGTACTTC,TRBV10-3,TRBJ2-7,TRBD2,.
CSGITGGGYNEQFF,TGCAGCGGAATCACAGGGGGGGGATACAATGAGCAGTTCTTC,TRBV29-1,TRBJ2-1,.,.
CSASPGTRNYGYTF,TGCAGTGCTAGCCCCGGGACAAGAAACTATGGCTACACCTTC,TRBV20-1,TRBJ1-2,.,.
CASSGGQWNTEAFF,TGTGCCAGCAGTGGGGGACAATGGAACACTGAAGCTTTCTTT,TRBV6-1,TRBJ1-1,.,.
CSAFSGGAGNIQYF,TGCAGTGCCTTTAGCGGGGGGGCGGGAAACATTCAGTACTTC,TRBV20-1,TRBJ2-4,TRBD2,.
CSAPGTGYGGYTF,TGCAGTGCTCCCGGGACAGGGTATGGGGGCTACACCTTC,TRBV20-1,TRBJ1-2,TRBD1,once
CSAREHGRNEKLFF,TGCAGTGCTAGAGAACACGGAAGAAATGAAAAACTGTTTTTT,TRBV20-1,TRBJ1-4,.,.
CASSLPQLQGTGYGYTF,TGTGCCAGCAGCTTGCCCCAACTACAGGGAACGGGCTATGGCTACACCTTC,TRBV5-6,TRBJ1-2,.,.
CASSLAPTSGNTIYF,TGTGCCAGCAGTCTAGCGCCCACCTCTGGAAACACCATATATTTT,TRBV7-2,TRBJ1-3,.,.
CASRRDRGGIRYYEQYF,TGCGCCAGCAGGAGGGACAGGGGTGGTATTAGGTACTACGAGCAGTACTTC,TRBV10-2,TRBJ2-7,TRBD1,few
CASSLTRGPLVYF,TGTGCCAGCAGCCTCACCCGCGGGCCTCTTGTGTACTTC,TRBV7-2,TRBJ2-4,.,.
CASSEGRSYNEQFF,TGTGCCAGCAGTGAGGGGAGAAGTTACAATGAGCAGTTCTTC,TRBV25-1,TRBJ2-1,.,many
CASSEGLAGTDTQYF,TGCGCCAGCAGCGAGGGACTAGCGGGCACAGATACGCAGTATTTT,TRBV5-1,TRBJ2-3,TRBD2,few
CSVASEDEQYF,TGCAGCGTTGCCTCGGAAGACGAGCAGTACTTC,TRBV29-1,TRBJ2-7,.,.
CTSSSGQSNQPQHF,TGTACCAGCAGCTCCGGGCAGAGCAATCAGCCCCAGCATTTT,TRBV28,TRBJ1-5,.,.